The 25 T cell receptor beta chains below all came from one sample that was sequenced in a study of low-dose radiotherapy and immunotherapy resistance in tumors. Time point indicated: before trial treatment. Alpha and beta chains were covered, as first-strand cDNA relied on TRAV- and TRBV-specific primers. A constant-region primer paired with the V-primer adapter amplified TCRs over about 19 PCR cycles. MiXCR, applied by TCRdb to the reads, yields one record per CDR3 protein. Among around 65,000 distinct CDR3 sequences listed, 26% were seen once. Here the sequenced sample was PBMCs, taken before treatment. These receptors all stem from a male donor with rectosigmoid adenocarcinoma.

The V call is TRBV6-1, the J call TRBJ2-1, with D perhaps TRBD2 (6 bases). CDR1 is MNHNS, CDR2 SASEGT, per germline. The CDR3 is 13 residues long. Trimming pared 7 bases from V and 5 bases from J, leaving 12 bases between. DNA of the CDR3: TGTGCCAGCATGCGGGACGCCGACAATGAGCAGTTCTTC. This sequence encodes CASMRDADNEQFF.

In its sample, this clonotype was seen many times. V and J are TRBV29-1 and TRBJ2-1, with TRBD1 matching 11 bases. With V trimmed by 5 bases and J by 7 bases, 13 bases remained unmatched. Germline assignment: CDR1 SQVTM and CDR2 ANQGSEA. The CDR3 length is 16 residues. The chain's CDR3 is CSVQMFGGTGGNEQFF. In nucleotides, the CDR3 is TGCAGCGTTCAAATGTTTGGAGGGACAGGGGGAAATGAGCAGTTCTTC.

This clonotype was counted ten times or more. The chain uses TRBV5-5 and TRBJ2-7; the D gene is possibly TRBD2 (5 bases). In germline, CDR1 is SGHKS, CDR2 YYEKEE (reference sequence). The germline V and J ends were trimmed by 2 bases and 4 bases, with 10 bases remaining between them. The CDR3 runs to 13 residues. CDR3 region: CASSFMGSYEQYF. In nucleotides, the CDR3 is TGTGCCAGCAGCTTCATGGGGAGTTACGAGCAGTACTTC.

This sequence joins TRBV20-1 and TRBJ2-7; TRBD1 aligns across 9 bases. Germline loops: CDR1 DFQATT, CDR2 SNEGSKA (reference sequence). Trimming removed 6 bases from V and 7 bases from J; junction bases left unmatched: 10. This CDR3 comprises 13 residues. This CDR3 reads CSADRDRAYEQYF. The CDR3 DNA follows: TGCAGTGCCGATCGGGACAGGGCTTATGAGCAGTACTTC.

The chain is built from TRBV2 and TRBJ2-1, with TRBD1 identical over 7 bases. The CDR3 loop spans 18 amino acids. Per germline, CDR1 SNHLY and CDR2 FYNNEI. V lost 2 bases to trimming and J lost 3 bases; unmatched junction nucleotides: 13. CDR3 in DNA: TGTGCCAGCAGTGAAAATTCTTTGCTGGGGACAGTCTACAATGAGCAGTTCTTC. Translation: CASSENSLLGTVYNEQFF.

Many counts were recorded for this clonotype. The rearrangement uses TRBV6-2 or TRBV6-3 and TRBJ1-4; D might be TRBD1 (5 bases). Germline loops: CDR1 MNHEY, CDR2 SVGEGT. The ends were cut back, 6 bases at V and 8 bases at J, with 16 bases in the middle. The CDR3 sequence is 14 residues long. The CDR3 bases are TGTGCCAGCAGCTTAACTGGGACGGTAGAAAAACTGTTTTTT. Translated: CASSLTGTVEKLFF.

This clonotype was counted ten times or more. The rearrangement uses TRBV7-2 and TRBJ1-3; 9 bases fit TRBD1. The CDR3 consists of 16 residues. Looked up from germline, CDR1 is SGHTA and CDR2 is FQGNSA. V lost 5 bases and J lost 0; bases outside the gene matches: 5. CDR3 nucleotides: TGTGCCAGCAGCATACAGGGGGCCGCCTCTGGAAACACCATATATTTT. It translates to CASSIQGAASGNTIYF.

Ten or more counts support this clonotype. V is TRBV7-2 and J is TRBJ1-2, with 7 bases matching TRBD1. After removal of 3 bases from V and 7 bases from J, the junction contained 11 bases not matched to a gene. The CDR3 totals 15 residues. From germline, CDR1 is SGHTA and CDR2 FQGNSA. The CDR3 region is CASSFFRDRDGGYTF. CDR3 DNA: TGTGCCAGCAGCTTTTTTCGTGACAGGGACGGTGGCTACACCTTC.

The rearrangement uses TRBV19 and TRBJ2-5; D not certain. Trimming cost V 1 base and J 5 bases, with 8 bases left between them. This CDR3 comprises 13 residues. The germline V gene encodes CDR1 LNHDA and CDR2 SQIVND (reference sequence). CDR3 amino acids: CASSIGLGETQYF. Here the CDR3 DNA reads TGTGCCAGTAGTATAGGTCTGGGGGAGACCCAGTACTTC.

This clonotype has only a few counts. V gene TRBV2 combines with J gene TRBJ2-1; 10 bases map to TRBD1. This CDR3 spans 12 amino acids. Germline V CDR1 and CDR2: SNHLY, FYNNEI. CDR3 region: CAPGQGSKEQFF. Here the CDR3 DNA reads TGTGCACCGGGACAGGGGAGCAAGGAGCAGTTCTTC.

This clonotype was seen at least ten times. The V gene is TRBV28, the J gene TRBJ2-7; the match to TRBD1 covers 8 bases. Trimming took 4 bases from V and 3 from J; bases not matched to a gene: 11. The germline V gene encodes CDR1 MDHEN and CDR2 SYDVKM. CDR3 length equals 16 residues. The CDR3 protein is CASSSPQGGTFYEQYF. The DNA for the CDR3 is TGTGCCAGCAGTTCACCACAGGGGGGAACCTTCTACGAGCAGTACTTC.

A note on this clonotype: One end of the junction is discordant with germline, which a read error may explain. This rearrangement joins TRBV27 to TRBJ2-7; no definite D call. Looked up from germline, CDR1 is MNHEY and CDR2 is SMNVEV (reference sequence). This CDR3 is 11 amino acids long. CDR3 loop: CASGFFDEQYF. The CDR3 nucleotides are TGTGCCAGCGGTTTTTTCGACGAGCAGTACTTC.

This clonotype was recorded at least ten times. This chain uses TRBV6-5 with TRBJ2-1, with TRBD2 matching over 11 bases. Trimming cost V 6 bases and J 5 bases; bases outside gene matches: 12. The CDR3 runs to 17 residues. Germline values: CDR1 MNHEY, CDR2 SVGAGI. This CDR3 reads CASSRASGGPGNNEQFF. The CDR3 nucleotides are TGTGCCAGCAGCCGGGCTAGCGGGGGGCCTGGAAACAATGAGCAGTTCTTC.

This clonotype was detected only once. The chain carries TRBV7-9 and TRBJ2-5; the D gene is possibly TRBD1 (7 bases). Germline assignment: CDR1 SEHNR and CDR2 FQNEAQ (reference sequence). The length of the CDR3 is 16 residues. V was trimmed by 4 bases and J by 1 base, leaving 16 bases between them. As DNA, the CDR3 is TGTGCCAGCAGCTCCCTGGGGGGACAGTCCCAAGAGACCCAGTACTTC. As protein: CASSSLGGQSQETQYF.

In the case of this clonotype: It is likely a read error: a sequence one base away is far more abundant. V usage is TRBV7-9 and J usage is TRBJ2-1, with D possibly being TRBD2 (5 bases). This CDR3 comprises 16 residues. Per germline, CDR1 SEHNR and CDR2 FQNEAQ (reference sequence). Trimming removed 5 bases at V and 3 bases at J, with 17 bases between. The CDR3 is CASSIGGEWGYNEQFF. DNA of the CDR3: TGTGCCAGCAGCATCGGAGGCGAATGGGGCTACAATGAGCAGTTCTTC.

With regard to this clonotype: Its ends do not fully match the called genes, so a read error is possible. J is TRBJ2-1 and V is TRBV5-1, with TRBD2 matching over 7 bases. The CDR3 runs to 14 residues. CDR1 and CDR2 from the germline V gene are SGHRS and YFSETQ. The CDR3, as DNA: TGTGCCAGCAGCGCGGCTAGCGGTTACAATGAGCAGTTCTTC. Protein: CASSAASGYNEQFF.

A remark on this clonotype: This is likely an artifact of a read error, given a far larger clone one base away. The CDR3 protein is CASSADRGNHQPQHF. CDR3 nucleotide sequence: TGTGCCAGCAGTGCGGACAGGGGGAATCATCAGCCCCAGCATTTT. The genes are TRBV6-8 and TRBJ1-5; 10 nucleotides line up with TRBD1. The V and J ends lost 5 bases and 5 bases, in that order; junction bases with no gene match: 6. This CDR3 contains 15 residues. Per germline, CDR1 MNHGY and CDR2 SAAAGT.

This clonotype was recorded at least ten times. This chain connects TRBV6-2 or TRBV6-3 to TRBJ1-1; 9 nucleotides match TRBD1. The CDR3 covers 16 residues. Trimming at V came to 6 bases and at J to 0 bases, leaving 8 bases not matched to a gene. Germline CDR1 and CDR2: MNHEY and SVGEGT. For the CDR3, the DNA is TGTGCCAGCAGCGCCCAGACAGGGGGTTTGAACACTGAAGCTTTCTTT. Translated: CASSAQTGGLNTEAFF.

This clonotype occurred a few times. The V and J genes are TRBV7-6 and TRBJ2-2; no reliable D call. Trimming took 8 bases from V and 0 from J, leaving 13 bases between them. CDR1 SGHVS and CDR2 FNYEAQ come from the germline V gene. The CDR3 runs to 15 residues. The DNA for the CDR3 is TGTGCCAGCCGGTCCGGATATTCGAACACCGGGGAGCTGTTTTTT. Translation gives CASRSGYSNTGELFF.

This clonotype was detected many times. The chain uses TRBV6-2 or TRBV6-3 and TRBJ1-1; D might be TRBD1 (6 bases). The CDR3 runs 13 residues. Germline-derived CDR1 and CDR2 are MNHEY and SVGEGT. The germline V and J ends were trimmed by 5 bases and 7 bases, with 14 bases remaining between them. This CDR3 reads CASSPYRTDEAFF. The DNA of the CDR3 is TGTGCCAGCAGTCCCTATAGGACAGATGAAGCTTTCTTT.

This clonotype is deemed medium-sized. The V and J genes are TRBV6-5 and TRBJ2-5, with D perhaps assigned TRBD1 or TRBD2 (6 bases each). V was pared by 6 bases and J by 5 bases, with 10 bases between. The CDR3 is made up of 12 amino acids. Germline CDR1 and CDR2: MNHEY and SVGAGI. The CDR3 is CASSGGPETQYF. The CDR3, as DNA: TGTGCCAGCAGCGGGGGCCCGGAGACCCAGTACTTC.

The rearrangement links TRBV7-8 to TRBJ2-7; TRBD2 is a possible D gene (6 bases). This CDR3 has 15 residues. V gave up 5 bases and J gave up 0 bases, with 14 bases separating them. CDR1 and CDR2 from the germline V gene are SGHVS and FQNEAQ. The CDR3 DNA reads TGTGCCAGCAGCCCTAGTAGCGGAATCTCCTACGAGCAGTACTTC. Protein: CASSPSSGISYEQYF.

This clonotype was counted many times. The chain joins TRBV7-9 to TRBJ2-1; the D is unclear. Trimming took 10 bases from V and 5 from J, leaving 18 bases between them. The CDR3 extends over 14 amino acids. CDR1 and CDR2 (germline): SEHNR, FQNEAQ (reference sequence). In DNA form, the CDR3 reads TGTGCCATGAACTATCTACGGGCGGACAATGAGCAGTTCTTC. This gives the protein CAMNYLRADNEQFF.

This clonotype was picked up many times. CDR3 residues: CASSLVPTGDEQYF. CDR3 in DNA: TGTGCCAGCAGTTTAGTCCCCACGGGAGACGAGCAGTACTTC. The chain carries TRBV12-3 or TRBV12-4 and TRBJ2-7, with TRBD2 as a possible D gene (6 bases). Deletions cut 1 base from V and 5 bases from J, with 12 bases between. This CDR3 is 14 amino acids long.

The chain recombines TRBV6-1 with TRBJ2-6; TRBD1 is a possible D gene (6 bases). Trimming shortened V by 4 bases and J by 2 bases, and 9 bases separated the two germline ends. Germline CDR1 reads MNHNS; CDR2 reads SASEGT. The CDR3 totals 15 residues. CDR3 in amino acids: CASSATGPGANVLTF. The CDR3, as DNA: TGTGCCAGCAGTGCGACAGGCCCTGGGGCCAACGTCCTGACTTTC.